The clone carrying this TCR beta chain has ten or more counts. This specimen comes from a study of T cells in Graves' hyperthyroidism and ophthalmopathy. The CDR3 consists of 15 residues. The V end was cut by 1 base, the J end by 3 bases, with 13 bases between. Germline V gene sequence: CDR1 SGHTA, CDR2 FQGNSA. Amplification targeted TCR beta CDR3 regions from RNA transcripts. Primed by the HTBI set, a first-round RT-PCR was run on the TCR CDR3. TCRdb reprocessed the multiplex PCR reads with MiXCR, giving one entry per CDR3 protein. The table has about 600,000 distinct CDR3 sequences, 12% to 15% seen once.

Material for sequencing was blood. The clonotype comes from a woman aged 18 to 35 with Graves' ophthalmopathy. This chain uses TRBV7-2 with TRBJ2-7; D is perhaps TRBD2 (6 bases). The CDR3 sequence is CASSLGLAENYEQYF. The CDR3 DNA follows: TGTGCCAGCAGCTTAGGCTTAGCGGAGAACTACGAGCAGTACTTC.